The following is a TCR beta chain sequence with its context. Its antigen is unidentified. This sample is part of a study of cytomegalovirus exposure and HLA in healthy donors. V was trimmed by 9 bases and J by 7 bases, leaving 18 bases between them. The CDR3 extends over 13 amino acids. Germline assignment: CDR1 SNHLY and CDR2 FYNNEI. PCR used 60 Vbeta primers and 13 Jbeta primers. The assay was immunoSEQ multiplex PCR, and TCRdb's table has in-frame clones only and misses some. The sample includes about 160,000 clones, roughly 77% seen only once; the top ten take roughly 2%. Study-level points and caveats: Presence/absence analyses rested on an assumption that sequencing depth was roughly uniform across donors. A previous analysis found most TCR beta V segments productive roughly 87% or roughly 30% of the time.

The clonotype originates from a man aged 50 to 59 in good health and CMV-seropositive. The material sequenced was PBMCs. V usage is TRBV2 and J usage is TRBJ1-1, with TRBD1 as a possible D gene (6 bases). The CDR3 sequence: CASTREGQLEAFF. In nucleotides, the CDR3 is TGTGCCAGTACCAGAGAAGGACAGCTTGAAGCTTTCTTT.